The 8 T cell receptor beta chains below all came from one sample that was sequenced in a study of T cell changes during pregnancy in multiple sclerosis. Assay used: immunoSEQ multiplex PCR; TCRdb lists only in-frame clones, some missing. The profile shows 100,000 or so clones, about 90% of them singletons. Material: peripheral blood, obtained in the second trimester of pregnancy. The origin of the receptors is a female donor with multiple sclerosis, enrolled in a pregnancy study.

The chain recombines TRBV10-3 with TRBJ2-7; TRBD2 aligns across 10 bases. Per germline, CDR1 ENHRY and CDR2 SYGVKD. J was trimmed by 5 bases and V by 6 bases; bases with no gene match: 4. This CDR3 spans 13 amino acids. The CDR3 spells CAIRLAGVDEQYF. CDR3 nucleotides: TGTGCCATCAGGCTAGCGGGAGTAGACGAGCAGTACTTC.

The V gene is TRBV7-9, the J gene TRBJ1-3, with a possible D match to TRBD1 (5 bases). Deletions cut 11 bases from V and 0 bases from J, with 14 bases between. Germline V gives CDR1 SEHNR, CDR2 FQNEAQ (reference sequence). The CDR3 consists of 14 residues. CDR3 sequence: CAVRPGNSGNTIYF. The CDR3 coding sequence is TGTGCCGTCCGGCCAGGGAACTCTGGAAACACCATATATTTT.

The rearrangement uses TRBV29-1 and TRBJ2-1, with D possibly TRBD1 on 6 matching bases. The CDR3 is made up of 13 amino acids. Germline V gene lookup returns CDR1 SQVTM and CDR2 ANQGSEA. The germline V and J ends were trimmed by 3 bases and 8 bases, with 14 bases remaining between them. The CDR3 loop reads CSVEGAGAHEQFF. CDR3 in DNA: TGCAGCGTTGAGGGAGCAGGGGCCCATGAGCAGTTCTTC.

V gene TRBV5-1 combines with J gene TRBJ2-2; 10 nucleotides agree with TRBD1. This CDR3 has 16 residues. Germline values: CDR1 SGHRS, CDR2 YFSETQ. Losses at the gene ends were 0 bases for V and 4 bases for J; bases not matched to a gene: 3. CDR3: CASSLGQGASTGELFF. CDR3 DNA: TGCGCCAGCAGCTTGGGACAGGGGGCATCCACCGGGGAGCTGTTTTTT.

This chain uses TRBV7-3 with TRBJ1-1, with unresolved D. Trimming stripped 4 bases from V and 2 bases from J, with 8 bases between. Germline V CDR1 and CDR2: SGHTA, FQGTGA. CDR3 length: 13 amino acids. This CDR3 is CASSYRFNTEAFF. The CDR3 DNA reads TGTGCCAGCAGCTATCGTTTTAACACTGAAGCTTTCTTT. The variable domain in full, with the rest retrieved from reference TRBV7-3 and TRBJ1-1, is GAGVSQTPSNKVTEKGKYVELRCDPISGHTALYWYRQSLGQGPEFLIYFQGTGAADDSGLPNDRFFAVRPEGSVSTLKIQRTERGDSAVYLCASSYRFNTEAFFGQGTRLTVV.

The chain recombines TRBV11-2 with TRBJ1-2; D uncertain. The germline CDR1 and CDR2 sequences are SGHAT and FQNNGV. The V end was cut by 3 bases, the J end by 4 bases, with 21 bases between. This CDR3 spans 17 amino acids. The CDR3 region is CASSLVSGLRSSYGYTF. The CDR3 nucleotides are TGTGCCAGCAGCTTGGTATCGGGATTGCGTTCCTCCTATGGCTACACCTTC.

The chain carries TRBV6-5 and TRBJ2-7; 8 bases fit TRBD1. Germline values: CDR1 MNHEY, CDR2 SVGAGI. The ends lost 6 bases at V and 3 bases at J; junction bases unmatched: 7. CDR3 length: 14 amino acids. Here the CDR3 DNA reads TGTGCCAGCAGCCTACAGGGGGGTGACTACGAGCAGTACTTC. It codes for CASSLQGGDYEQYF.

This chain uses TRBV11-1 with TRBJ1-1; 8 positions match TRBD1. With V trimmed by 1 base and J by 8 bases, 3 bases remained unmatched. Germline CDR1 and CDR2: SGHAT and FQDESV (reference sequence). The CDR3 length is 13 residues. The chain's CDR3 is CASSLVGQGEAFF. Written as DNA, the CDR3 is TGTGCCAGCAGCTTAGTCGGACAGGGAGAAGCTTTCTTT.